This T cell receptor beta chain is drawn from a study of shared clonotypes between healthy human individuals. Study-level information: There were three CD4 naive, three CD4 memory, two CD8 naive and one CD8 memory plates per donor.

Donors were Caucasian adults residing in Nashville, Tennessee, USA. This CDR3 comprises 17 residues. In germline, CDR1 is SGHAT, CDR2 FQNNGV. Trimming shortened V by 5 bases and J by 4 bases, and 20 bases separated the two germline ends. As handled by the study authors: Filtering of immunoSEQ junctional sequences could not match full-length read filtering. Profiled with immunoSEQ multiplex PCR; TCRdb holds only in-frame clones, not every one. From that table come the V and J calls and clone size; the DNA was used to work out D and trimming. In the table there are around 1,000,000 clones, 77% of which are singletons.

The specimen sequenced was memory CD4+ T cells from PBMCs. Subset defined: CD45RA-negative fraction. This receptor was obtained from a man in his late teens or twenties in good health. Some clones in this sample may be carry-over from other donors' samples. V gene TRBV11-2 combines with J gene TRBJ1-4; possibly TRBD1 for D (5 bases). CDR3 nucleotide sequence: TGTGCCAGCAGCCCTCGTGGCGGGGGGTTAGGTAATGAAAAACTGTTTTTT. Protein: CASSPRGGGLGNEKLFF.